These T cell receptor beta chains were read from a single sample in a study of blood T cell repertoires in COVID-19. Some clones are missing from TCRdb's copy, which holds only in-frame ones; the method was immunoSEQ multiplex PCR. The sample has under 250,000 clones, approximately 85% seen once; the top ten hold approximately 9.6%. Source material: PBMCs or T cells enriched from blood (not recorded which). The receptors shown here come from a woman between 45 and 60 years old with acute COVID-19. CDR3s include the opening cysteine and the closing phenylalanine or tryptophan. D genes are given only for firm matches. For some rows the clone size is stated as once, few or many, or as a class when expanded; others skip it.

d_call	v_call	clone_size	j_call	cdr3_nt	cdr3_aa
-	TRBV18	-	TRBJ2-7	TGTGCCAGCTCCCAGTCGGGCTCCTACGAGCAGTACTTC	CASSQSGSYEQYF
-	TRBV18	-	TRBJ2-7	TGTGCCAGCTCCCCTATAGGAGTTTACGAGCAGTACTTC	CASSPIGVYEQYF
-	TRBV3-1/TRBV3-2	-	TRBJ1-1	TGTGCCAGCAGCCAAGCGCCGGGAGAGGTAGCTTTCTTT	CASSQAPGEVAFF
TRBD2	TRBV9	-	TRBJ2-7	TGTGCCAGCAGCGTAGCGGGGGGTACCTACGAGCAGTACTTC	CASSVAGGTYEQYF
TRBD1	TRBV5-1	-	TRBJ1-2	TGCGCCAGCAGCGGATTGGGACAGGGGCCAGTAGCCGGCTACACCTTC	CASSGLGQGPVAGYTF
-	TRBV28	-	TRBJ1-6	TGTGCCAGCAGTCAATCGACAGAACCCCTCCACTTT	CASSQSTEPLHF
-	TRBV7-2	-	TRBJ2-2	TGTGCCAGCAGGTCAGGGGTTACCGGGGAGCTGTTTTTT	CASRSGVTGELFF
-	TRBV3-1/TRBV3-2	-	TRBJ2-1	TGTGCCAGCAGCCTCTACTCCTACAATGAGCAGTTCTTC	CASSLYSYNEQFF
-	TRBV19	-	TRBJ1-5	TGTGCCAGTATAGGGGCCAGTCAGCCCCAGCATTTT	CASIGASQPQHF
TRBD1	TRBV4-3	-	TRBJ1-2	TGCGCCAGCAGCCAAGGAATGAGACAGGGGGGATTTGATGGCTACACCTTC	CASSQGMRQGGFDGYTF
-	TRBV6-2/TRBV6-3	-	TRBJ1-5	TGTGCCAGCAGTTACATCAGGGTCTCCAATCAGCCCCAGCATTTT	CASSYIRVSNQPQHF
TRBD1	TRBV5-4	-	TRBJ1-2	TGTGCCAGCAGCATCCTGGGACAGCAGTTCTATGGCTACACCTTC	CASSILGQQFYGYTF
TRBD1	TRBV9	few	TRBJ1-1	TGTGCCAGCAGCCCCTCGACAGGGGCGAACACTGAAGCTTTCTTT	CASSPSTGANTEAFF
-	TRBV19	-	TRBJ1-2	TGTGCCAGTAGAGTGTCCAGGGGACGGGATGGCTACACCTTC	CASRVSRGRDGYTF
TRBD1	TRBV5-6	-	TRBJ2-5	TGTGCCAGCAGCTTGGAGTCGGGACAGGGGTTTGAGACCCAGTACTTC	CASSLESGQGFETQYF
TRBD1	TRBV7-2	-	TRBJ1-1	TGTGCCAGCAGCCGGACAGGCCAAACTGAAGCTTTCTTT	CASSRTGQTEAFF
-	TRBV18	-	TRBJ2-2	TGTGCCAGCTCTCCCCCCCGGAGGGCCGCGAACACCGGGGAGCTGTTTTTT	CASSPPRRAANTGELFF
-	TRBV19	-	TRBJ2-1	TGTGCCAGTAGTATCTCTAATGGGGCGAGCTCCTACAATGAGCAGTTCTTC	CASSISNGASSYNEQFF
-	TRBV5-6	once	TRBJ1-4	TGTGCCAGCAGCTTGATCGGACAGCAGAGGGAAAAACTGTTTTTT	CASSLIGQQREKLFF
-	TRBV5-1	-	TRBJ1-6	TGCGCCAGCAGCTTGATACAGGAGCCACCCCTCCACTTT	CASSLIQEPPLHF